Presented here are 30 T cell receptor beta chains from one specimen sequenced in a study of blood T cell repertoires in COVID-19. Sequencing used immunoSEQ multiplex PCR; TCRdb keeps in-frame clones, though not all of them. The sample has approximately 360,000 clones; around 90% are singletons. Input material: peripheral blood. The source of these receptors is a man aged 40-55 years with acute or convalescent COVID-19.

This clone has only a few counts. The chain has TRBV4-1 and TRBJ2-1; 7 positions match TRBD1. Germline-derived CDR1 and CDR2 are MGHRA and YSYEKL. V lost 1 base, J lost 8 bases, and 8 bases stayed unmatched. This CDR3 is 15 amino acids long. CDR3 sequence (DNA): TGCGCCAGCAGCCAAGCAGAACAGGGGATCTATGAGCAGTTCTTC. It encodes CASSQAEQGIYEQFF.

The chain joins TRBV2 to TRBJ2-7; D unresolved. CDR3 length equals 10 residues. The germline V and J ends were trimmed by 4 bases and 4 bases, with 2 bases remaining between them. Germline CDR1 and CDR2: SNHLY and FYNNEI. The DNA for the CDR3 is TGTGCCAGCAGTGTATACGAGCAGTACTTC. It specifies CASSVYEQYF.

This chain joins TRBV7-2 and TRBJ1-1, with a tentative D call TRBD1 (6 bases). This CDR3 comprises 13 residues. The germline CDR1 and CDR2 sequences are SGHTA and FQGNSA. The V end was cut by 5 bases, the J end by 3 bases, with 10 bases between. The CDR3 is CASSLQGDTEAFF. The CDR3 DNA follows: TGTGCCAGCAGCCTACAGGGAGACACTGAAGCTTTCTTT.

This clone was seen more than once but under ten times. CDR3 in amino acids: CASSHPDRVNQPQHF. The CDR3 DNA reads TGTGCCAGCAGTCACCCGGACAGGGTCAATCAGCCCCAGCATTTT. V usage is TRBV6-2 or TRBV6-3 and J usage is TRBJ1-5; 8 nucleotides agree with TRBD1. The CDR3 covers 15 residues. J gave up 3 bases and V 5 bases, and 6 bases lay outside the gene matches. Germline V gene lookup returns CDR1 MNHEY and CDR2 SVGEGT.

This clone was counted once. The rearrangement links TRBV27 to TRBJ2-1; D gene unclear. There are 13 residues in the CDR3. V was clipped by 8 bases and J by 7 bases, with 15 bases between them. In germline, CDR1 is MNHEY, CDR2 SMNVEV (reference sequence). As DNA, the CDR3 is TGTGCCAGCGCGACTTCCCGGGTAAATGAGCAGTTCTTC. Translated, it gives CASATSRVNEQFF.

V gene TRBV7-3 combines with J gene TRBJ2-1, with 12 positions matching TRBD2. The trim removed 8 bases at V and 7 bases at J, leaving 6 bases unmatched. Germline CDR1 is SGHTA and CDR2 is FQGTGA. This CDR3 is 14 amino acids long. The CDR3 is CASGELAGGNEQFF. The CDR3 DNA follows: TGTGCCAGCGGGGAGCTAGCGGGAGGGAATGAGCAGTTCTTC.

CDR3 amino acids: CASSRDSHNSPLHF. Written as DNA, the CDR3 is TGTGCCAGCAGCAGGGACAGCCATAATTCACCCCTCCACTTT. The rearrangement joins TRBV11-3 to TRBJ1-6; 7 nucleotides match TRBD1. Trimming cost V 5 bases and J 5 bases; bases outside gene matches: 3. Germline V gene lookup returns CDR1 SGHNT and CDR2 YENEEA. The CDR3 runs to 14 residues.

The chain carries TRBV7-6 and TRBJ1-2, with a tentative D call TRBD1 (6 bases). V was clipped by 4 bases and J by 7 bases, with 22 bases between them. CDR1 and CDR2 from the germline V gene are SGHVS and FNYEAQ. The CDR3 loop spans 16 amino acids. For the CDR3, the DNA is TGTGCCAGCAGCTGGACAGATACTGGGGGTCGGGGTGGCTACACCTTC. This gives the protein CASSWTDTGGRGGYTF.

The genes are TRBV5-1 and TRBJ2-7; perhaps TRBD1 as D (5 bases). V was cut by 0 bases and J by 0 bases, with 7 bases left in between. This CDR3 contains 14 residues. Germline CDR1 and CDR2: SGHRS and YFSETQ. The CDR3 DNA follows: TGCGCCAGCAGCTTGGAGACAGCCTCCTACGAGCAGTACTTC. It codes for CASSLETASYEQYF.

V gene TRBV6-1 combines with J gene TRBJ2-1; 10 bases are shared with TRBD2. V dropped 0 bases and J dropped 7; count of bases not matched to a gene: 9. The V gene's germline CDR1 is MNHNS and CDR2 SASEGT. The CDR3 loop spans 17 amino acids. CDR3 region: CASSEAGLAGVGNEQFF. The CDR3 nucleotides read TGTGCCAGCAGTGAAGCTGGGCTAGCGGGAGTGGGGAATGAGCAGTTCTTC.

This clone was seen only once. This may be a read error: a much more frequent sequence differs by one nucleotide. The same CDR3 can be traced to other DNA sequences in this sample. The chain joins TRBV6-1 to TRBJ1-1; D might be TRBD1 (6 bases). The germline V gene encodes CDR1 MNHNS and CDR2 SASEGT. This CDR3 is built from 15 residues. The CDR3 is CASSESGGAPTEAFF. CDR3 nucleotides: TGTGCCAGTAGTGAATCGGGGGGGGCGCCCACTGAAGCTTTCTTT.

V usage is TRBV9 and J usage is TRBJ2-2, with D maybe TRBD2 (6 bases). Trimming left V 4 bases short and J 3 bases short, with 16 bases between. CDR1 is SGDLS and CDR2 is YYNGEE in the germline V gene. This CDR3 spans 16 amino acids. CDR3 sequence: CASSQRRGRDTGELFF. CDR3 bases: TGTGCCAGCAGCCAGCGGAGGGGTCGGGACACCGGGGAGCTGTTTTTT.

This rearrangement joins TRBV9 to TRBJ2-3, with a weak D call TRBD2 (6 bases). The ends were cut back, 3 bases at V and 2 bases at J, with 19 bases in the middle. CDR1 and CDR2 from the germline V gene are SGDLS and YYNGEE. CDR3 length: 17 amino acids. The CDR3 loop reads CASSADPLADYTDTQYF. The CDR3, as DNA: TGTGCCAGCAGCGCAGACCCACTTGCGGACTACACAGATACGCAGTATTTT.

V is TRBV7-3 and J is TRBJ2-1; 15 positions agree with TRBD2. Germline V gene lookup returns CDR1 SGHTA and CDR2 FQGTGA. This CDR3 spans 20 amino acids. The trim removed 4 bases at V and 2 bases at J, leaving 12 bases unmatched. CDR3 residues: CASSSQSGTSGRLAYNEQFF. The CDR3 DNA follows: TGTGCCAGCAGCTCTCAATCCGGGACTAGCGGGAGGTTGGCCTACAATGAGCAGTTCTTC.

This clone has a single count. The rearrangement links TRBV4-2 to TRBJ1-4; 8 bases map to TRBD1. CDR3 size: 16 residues. The germline gives CDR1 LGHNA, CDR2 YNFKEQ. J was trimmed by 4 bases and V by 1 base; bases with no gene match: 5. The DNA for the CDR3 is TGTGCCAGCAGCCAAGTATTTGACAGGGGTAATGAAAAACTGTTTTTT. Translated, it gives CASSQVFDRGNEKLFF.

The gene calls are TRBV6-2 or TRBV6-3 and TRBJ1-5, with TRBD1 identical over 9 bases. V trimming: 1 base; J trimming: 3 bases; junction bases outside the gene matches: 7. CDR3 length equals 17 residues. CDR1 is MNHEY and CDR2 is SVGEGT in the germline V gene. The CDR3 coding sequence is TGTGCCAGCAGTTACTTAACCGGGACAGGGACCAATCAGCCCCAGCATTTT. Amino acids: CASSYLTGTGTNQPQHF.

The chain recombines TRBV4-2 with TRBJ2-1; D remains unclear. The CDR3 is 17 residues long. Germline assignment: CDR1 LGHNA and CDR2 YNFKEQ. Trimming left V 2 bases short and J 3 bases short, with 17 bases between. The CDR3 protein is CASSQSIVGKLYNEQFF. CDR3 nucleotides: TGTGCCAGCAGCCAATCCATTGTGGGCAAGCTCTACAATGAGCAGTTCTTC.

The chain recombines TRBV28 with TRBJ1-2; the match to TRBD1 covers 9 bases. Losses at the gene ends were 5 bases for V and 6 bases for J; bases not matched to a gene: 4. CDR3 length: 13 residues. Germline CDR1 MDHEN, CDR2 SYDVKM. The DNA of the CDR3 is TGTGCCAGCAGTGTGGGACAGGGAAATGGCTACACCTTC. Protein sequence: CASSVGQGNGYTF.

The chain recombines TRBV3-1 (or the pseudogene TRBV3-2) with TRBJ2-7, with TRBD2 identical over 7 bases. The V gene's germline CDR1 is LGHDT and CDR2 YNNKEL (reference sequence). The V and J ends lost 4 bases and 3 bases, in that order; junction bases with no gene match: 6. The CDR3 covers 14 residues. The CDR3 here is CASSLSGNYYEQYF. DNA of the CDR3: TGTGCCAGCAGCCTCAGCGGGAATTACTACGAGCAGTACTTC.

CDR3 in amino acids: CASTTAGPYGYTF. DNA for the CDR3: TGTGCCAGCACCACGGCGGGCCCCTATGGCTACACCTTC. The genes are TRBV7-8 and TRBJ1-2; D not resolved. Germline values: CDR1 SGHVS, CDR2 FQNEAQ. Trimming pared 7 bases from V and 4 bases from J, leaving 13 bases between. This CDR3 is 13 amino acids long.

This chain links TRBV12-3 or TRBV12-4 with TRBJ1-2; 7 bases fit TRBD1. Trimming took 5 bases from V and 1 from J; bases not matched to a gene: 1. The CDR3 covers 13 residues. In DNA form, the CDR3 reads TGTGCCAGCAGTCAGGGGGTTAACTATGGCTACACCTTC. Translating it yields CASSQGVNYGYTF.

V gene TRBV5-6 combines with J gene TRBJ2-7, with 8 bases identical to TRBD1. Germline lookup yields CDR1 SGHDT and CDR2 YYEEEE. V was clipped by 4 bases and J by 4 bases; unmatched bases: 7. This CDR3 has 14 amino acids. CDR3 DNA sequence: TGTGCCAGCAGCCGTGACAGGGGTCGGTACGAGCAGTACTTC. Protein: CASSRDRGRYEQYF.

The genes are TRBV7-3 and TRBJ2-4; possible D gene TRBD1, 5 bases. Trimming took 4 bases from V and 7 from J, leaving 8 bases between them. This CDR3 region has 12 residues. Germline V gene sequence: CDR1 SGHTA, CDR2 FQGTGA. Here the CDR3 reads CASSSPGNIQYF. CDR3 coding DNA: TGTGCCAGCAGCTCTCCAGGGAACATTCAGTACTTC. The full variable domain, completed using reference TRBV7-3 and TRBJ2-4, is GAGVSQTPSNKVTEKGKYVELRCDPISGHTALYWYRQSLGQGPEFLIYFQGTGAADDSGLPNDRFFAVRPEGSVSTLKIQRTERGDSAVYLCASSSPGNIQYFGAGTRLSVL.

The chain is built from TRBV27 and TRBJ2-3, with 7 nucleotides matching TRBD2. The CDR3 consists of 15 residues. V dropped 1 base and J dropped 0; count of bases not matched to a gene: 1. Germline CDR1 reads MNHEY; CDR2 reads SMNVEV (reference sequence). Here the CDR3 reads CASSLFSGSTDTQYF. CDR3 bases: TGTGCCAGCAGTTTATTTAGCGGGAGCACAGATACGCAGTATTTT.

The V and J genes are TRBV3-1 (or the pseudogene TRBV3-2) and TRBJ2-1; TRBD2 matches at 10 bases. Germline CDR1 reads LGHDT; CDR2 reads YNNKEL (reference sequence). Losses at the gene ends were 1 base for V and 8 bases for J; bases not matched to a gene: 8. The CDR3 extends over 16 amino acids. The CDR3 DNA follows: TGTGCCAGCAGCCAAGCTGGACTAGCGGAGGGGTATGAGCAGTTCTTC. Translated, it gives CASSQAGLAEGYEQFF.

There are a few counts of this clone. The chain links TRBV4-1 to TRBJ2-1; 8 bases map to TRBD1. Germline-derived CDR1 and CDR2 are MGHRA and YSYEKL. This CDR3 region has 16 residues. J lost 5 bases, V lost 1 base, and 7 bases had no gene match. The CDR3: CASSQVGRGQHNEQFF. In nucleotides, the CDR3 is TGCGCCAGCAGCCAAGTAGGCAGGGGGCAACACAATGAGCAGTTCTTC.

The rearrangement uses TRBV15 and TRBJ1-6; D is undetermined. Germline V gene data show CDR1 as LNHNV and CDR2 as YYDKDF (reference sequence). Trimming left V 4 bases short and J 7 bases short, with 8 bases between. This CDR3 spans 13 amino acids. Here the CDR3 DNA reads TGTGCCACCAGCATCACCAGGAATTCACCCCTCCACTTT. This encodes CATSITRNSPLHF.

The chain has TRBV7-2 and TRBJ2-1, with 11 bases aligning to TRBD2. The CDR3 covers 18 residues. Germline V gene lookup returns CDR1 SGHTA and CDR2 FQGNSA. V trimming: 5 bases; J trimming: 0 bases; junction bases outside the gene matches: 9. The CDR3 loop is CASSTRLAGLSSYNEQFF. The DNA of the CDR3 is TGTGCCAGCAGCACACGACTAGCGGGGCTGAGCTCCTACAATGAGCAGTTCTTC.

A single count supports this clone. J is TRBJ2-7 and V is TRBV4-1, with D tentatively TRBD1 (6 bases). The CDR3 has 16 residues. Germline lookup yields CDR1 MGHRA and CDR2 YSYEKL. V lost 1 base, J lost 3 bases, and 16 bases lay in between. CDR3 bases: TGCGCCAGCAGCCAAGCGGTGGAAGGGGGAGTCTACGAGCAGTACTTC. Translating gives CASSQAVEGGVYEQYF.

The chain carries TRBV19 and TRBJ1-4, with D unresolved. CDR1 and CDR2 from the germline V gene are LNHDA and SQIVND (reference sequence). The CDR3 is 12 amino acids. Trimming pared 8 bases from V and 8 bases from J, leaving 12 bases between. The CDR3 is CASGPPGEKLFF. For the CDR3, the DNA is TGTGCCAGTGGTCCCCCGGGGGAAAAACTGTTTTTT.